A single sample is the source of the 24 T cell receptor beta chains below, sequenced in a study of spatial heterogeneity in lung cancer. TCRdb used MiXCR to reprocess the 5' RACE reads, holding one entry per CDR3 protein. The top ten clones hold roughly 24% of a sample with 15,000 to 20,000 distinct CDR3 sequences, about 6% of them seen once. Time point here: blood at routine non-recurrence follow-up after resection. The sequencing used PBMCs, collected at follow-up. Receptor source: a male donor with early-stage non-small cell lung cancer.

V and J are TRBV20-1 and TRBJ2-4; 8 positions agree with TRBD1. This CDR3 spans 14 amino acids. With 5 bases clipped from V and 15 bases from J, the junction kept 18 bases outside the gene matches. Germline CDR1 and CDR2: DFQATT and SNEGSKA (reference sequence). The CDR3 is CSAVPRDRWGDRYF. The CDR3 DNA reads as TGCAGTGCTGTCCCCCGGGACAGGTGGGGAGATCGGTACTTC.

Comments on this clonotype: A clone one base away is much larger, so this may be a read error. Because the CDR3 is missing its conserved closing phenylalanine or tryptophan, this is likely a read error. The V gene is TRBV11-2, the J gene TRBJ2-2; D is uncertain. This CDR3 comprises 15 residues. Germline CDR1 is SGHAT and CDR2 is FQNNGV. For the CDR3, the DNA is TGTGCCAACAGCTTAGATGAGGCGAACACCGGGGAGCTGTTTTTA. Its translation is CANSLDEANTGELFL.

Many counts were recorded for this clonotype. This chain joins TRBV18 and TRBJ1-5; D not certain. The V gene lost 1 base and the J gene lost 4 bases, with 5 bases spanning the gap. There are 13 residues in the CDR3. Germline assignment: CDR1 KGHSH and CDR2 LQKENI. The CDR3 reads CASSPLINQPQHF. CDR3 in DNA: TGTGCCAGCTCACCACTCATAAATCAGCCCCAGCATTTT. The whole variable domain, filled in from reference TRBV18 and TRBJ1-5, reads NAGVMQNPRHLVRRRGQEARLRCSPMKGHSHVYWYRQLPEEGLKFMVYLQKENIIDESGMPKERFSAEFPKEGPSILRIQQVVRGDSAAYFCASSPLINQPQHFGDGTRLSIL.

This chain links TRBV9 with TRBJ2-3; D ambiguous. V was trimmed by 6 bases and J by 0 bases, leaving 11 bases between them. The CDR3 totals 14 residues. CDR1 is SGDLS, CDR2 YYNGEE, per germline. The CDR3 sequence: CASTRRASTDTQYF. The CDR3, as DNA: TGTGCCAGCACACGAAGGGCTAGCACAGATACGCAGTATTTT.

This clonotype was seen repeatedly, ten times or more. The chain is built from TRBV5-1 and TRBJ1-1; perhaps TRBD1 as D (5 bases). Trimming removed 4 bases from V and 3 bases from J, with 16 bases in between. The CDR3 is 15 amino acids. Per germline, CDR1 SGHRS and CDR2 YFSETQ. The CDR3 region is CASSTRAGGDTEAFF. CDR3 DNA: TGCGCCAGCAGCACCAGGGCGGGGGGTGACACTGAAGCTTTCTTT.

This clonotype was detected many times. The gene calls are TRBV2 and TRBJ2-7, with a tentative D call TRBD1 (6 bases). V lost 5 bases and J 0 bases, leaving 11 bases between the germline ends. In germline, CDR1 is SNHLY, CDR2 FYNNEI. The CDR3 is 14 amino acids. The CDR3 loop is CASSRGYLSYEQYF. The DNA of the CDR3 is TGTGCCAGCAGTAGGGGGTACCTCTCCTACGAGCAGTACTTC.

This clonotype was counted many times. V usage is TRBV7-8 and J usage is TRBJ2-5, with D unclear. Germline assignment: CDR1 SGHVS and CDR2 FQNEAQ. CDR3 length equals 15 residues. Trimming pared 5 bases from V and 2 bases from J, leaving 15 bases between. The CDR3 region is CASSVVGWRQETQYF. Written as DNA, the CDR3 is TGTGCCAGCAGCGTGGTTGGGTGGAGACAAGAGACCCAGTACTTC.

This clonotype has a count of ten or more. The V gene is TRBV6-2 or TRBV6-3, the J gene TRBJ2-7, with 7 bases that match TRBD1. CDR3 length equals 15 residues. V gave up 5 bases and J gave up 5 bases; unmatched junction bases: 12. Germline loops: CDR1 MNHEY, CDR2 SVGEGT. As DNA, the CDR3 is TGTGCCAGCAGTCATGGGCCTGGCCAGGGGGACGAGCAGTACTTC. Amino acid sequence: CASSHGPGQGDEQYF.

In its sample, this clonotype was seen many times. J is TRBJ2-3 and V is TRBV18; D unresolved. From germline, CDR1 is KGHSH and CDR2 LQKENI. V shed 2 bases and J shed 4 bases, with 10 bases lying between them. The CDR3 covers 14 residues. The CDR3 here is CASSPVATPDTQYF. The CDR3 region has the DNA TGTGCCAGCTCACCAGTGGCCACCCCAGATACGCAGTATTTT.

This clonotype was picked up many times. This chain uses TRBV7-2 with TRBJ1-6; D is uncertain. Germline-derived CDR1 and CDR2 are SGHTA and FQGNSA. There are 13 residues in the CDR3. Between the trimmed V and J ends, which lost 0 bases and 14 bases, there was a span of 11 bases. The CDR3 here is CASSLAPLSSLHF. In nucleotides, the CDR3 is TGTGCCAGCAGCTTAGCTCCCCTTTCCTCCCTCCACTTT.

This clonotype was detected ten times or more. The CDR3 is CATLRSGTDTQYF. CDR3 nucleotide sequence: TGTGCCACCCTTCGGTCGGGCACAGATACGCAGTATTTT. The V and J genes are TRBV6-1 and TRBJ2-3; unclear D gene. The CDR3 runs 13 residues. Germline loops: CDR1 MNHNS, CDR2 SASEGT. With 10 bases removed from V and 1 base from J, the gap between germline ends came to 12 bases.

The chain employs TRBV10-3 and TRBJ2-7; D might be TRBD1 (5 bases). Per germline, CDR1 ENHRY and CDR2 SYGVKD. The V gene lost 2 bases and the J gene lost 6 bases, with 17 bases spanning the gap. The CDR3 loop spans 15 amino acids. The CDR3 region is CAISEPDTHQLEQYF. DNA for the CDR3: TGTGCCATCAGTGAGCCGGACACCCATCAACTCGAGCAGTACTTC.

This clonotype showed up many times. The gene calls are TRBV4-2 and TRBJ2-7; the D call may be TRBD1 or TRBD2 (5 bases each). There are 16 residues in the CDR3. Germline V gene lookup returns CDR1 LGHNA and CDR2 YNFKEQ. The V end lost 0 bases, the J end lost 5 bases, and 17 bases lay between the germline ends. CDR3 sequence reads: CASSQDPGQGSHEQYF. The CDR3, as DNA: TGTGCCAGCAGCCAAGATCCGGGGCAGGGATCCCACGAGCAGTACTTC.

This clonotype is labeled medium-sized. J is TRBJ1-5 and V is TRBV7-8; D is perhaps TRBD1 (5 bases). Trimming pared 5 bases from V and 9 bases from J, leaving 17 bases between. The germline gives CDR1 SGHVS, CDR2 FQNEAQ. The CDR3 length is 14 residues. The chain's CDR3 is CASSALSGTMPQHF. CDR3 bases: TGTGCCAGCAGCGCATTGTCCGGGACGATGCCCCAGCATTTT.

V and J are TRBV11-2 and TRBJ2-1, with 8 nucleotides matching TRBD2. Germline V gene data show CDR1 as SGHAT and CDR2 as FQNNGV. The CDR3 has 15 amino acids. The V segment lost 5 bases and the J segment 4 bases; nucleotides outside the gene matches: 7. The CDR3 here is CASSPELAVYNEQFF. The CDR3 coding sequence is TGTGCCAGCAGCCCAGAACTAGCGGTATACAATGAGCAGTTCTTC. Full variable domain (remainder filled in from reference TRBV11-2 and TRBJ2-1): EAGVAQSPRYKIIEKRQSVAFWCNPISGHATLYWYQQILGQGPKLLIQFQNNGVVDDSQLPKDRFSAERLKGVDSTLKIQPAKLEDSAVYLCASSPELAVYNEQFFGPGTRLTVL.

At least ten counts were recorded for this clonotype. The chain is built from TRBV12-3 or TRBV12-4 and TRBJ2-1; maybe TRBD2 (6 bases). The CDR3 has 15 residues. Trimming took off 4 bases at V and 6 bases at J, with 16 bases between the two ends. CDR3 sequence reads: CASSSGWGVGNEQFF. In nucleotides, the CDR3 is TGTGCCAGCAGTTCTGGTTGGGGGGTGGGCAATGAGCAGTTCTTC.

This clonotype has a count of ten or more. The genes are TRBV12-3 or TRBV12-4 and TRBJ1-1; a weak D match, TRBD1 (6 bases). The V gene lost 8 bases and the J gene lost 0 bases, with 10 bases spanning the gap. The CDR3 runs to 13 residues. CDR3 coding DNA: TGTGCCAGCCAAGGACAGATGAACACTGAAGCTTTCTTT. This sequence encodes CASQGQMNTEAFF.

In this sample, this clonotype turned up many times. One end of the junction fails to match germline, which may point to a read error. This sequence joins TRBV7-9 and TRBJ2-3; TRBD2 agrees at 8 bases. This CDR3 comprises 13 residues. Per germline, CDR1 SEHNR and CDR2 FQNEAQ (reference sequence). CDR3 amino acids: CATSGRVTDTQYF. In nucleotides, the CDR3 is TGTGCCACCAGCGGGAGAGTAACAGATACGCAGTATTTT.

This rearrangement joins TRBV7-9 to TRBJ1-1; D ambiguous. Trimming pared 2 bases from V and 4 bases from J, leaving 8 bases between. Germline CDR1 SEHNR, CDR2 FQNEAQ (reference sequence). There are 13 residues in the CDR3. CDR3 loop: CASSLWSGTEAFF. In nucleotides, the CDR3 is TGTGCCAGCAGCTTATGGAGTGGCACTGAAGCTTTCTTT.

This clonotype has at least ten counts. This chain connects TRBV28 to TRBJ2-6; 8 nucleotides agree with TRBD2. V was pared by 6 bases and J by 2 bases, with 6 bases of the junction left unmatched. Germline V gene lookup returns CDR1 MDHEN and CDR2 SYDVKM. The CDR3 extends over 16 amino acids. The CDR3 sequence: CASSQSGGAGANVLTF. The CDR3 DNA reads TGTGCCAGCAGCCAATCCGGGGGGGCTGGGGCCAACGTCCTGACTTTC.

In its sample, this clonotype was seen many times. The chain joins TRBV11-3 to TRBJ2-3; D is uncertain. Germline V gives CDR1 SGHNT, CDR2 YENEEA. V lost 3 bases and J 0 bases, leaving 7 bases between the germline ends. The CDR3 length is 14 residues. The CDR3 loop reads CASSFGYSTDTQYF. The DNA of the CDR3 is TGTGCCAGCAGCTTTGGTTACAGCACAGATACGCAGTATTTT.

At least ten counts were recorded for this clonotype. The chain carries TRBV7-8 and TRBJ1-6, with a possible D match to TRBD1 (6 bases). The germline CDR1 and CDR2 sequences are SGHVS and FQNEAQ. With 5 bases removed from V and 5 bases from J, the gap between germline ends came to 16 bases. This CDR3 has 16 amino acids. In nucleotides, the CDR3 is TGTGCCAGCAGCCTGGTGGGGGCACTTCATAATTCACCCCTCCACTTT. It encodes CASSLVGALHNSPLHF.

The rearrangement joins TRBV3-1 to TRBJ1-1; TRBD1 is a possible D gene (5 bases). The CDR3 spans 13 residues. V lost 4 bases and J 4 bases, leaving 10 bases between the germline ends. The germline CDR1 and CDR2 sequences are LGHDT and YNNKEL (reference sequence). The CDR3 nucleotides are TGTGCCAGCAGCCTCATTGGGGGCACTGAAGCTTTCTTT. Amino acid sequence: CASSLIGGTEAFF.

This clonotype was counted at least ten times. One end of the junction is discordant with germline, which a read error may explain. The J gene is TRBJ1-1, the V gene TRBV6-6; no clear D gene. Germline lookup yields CDR1 MNHNY and CDR2 SVGAGI (reference sequence). This CDR3 region has 10 residues. The CDR3 DNA reads TGTGCCAGCAGTGGCGGGGTACTGCTCTTT. Its translation is CASSGGVLLF.